This T cell receptor (beta chain) is from a study of T cells in localized non-small cell lung cancer. The protocol was immunoSEQ multiplex PCR, while the TCRdb copy is restricted to in-frame clones and leaves out a portion. The data show approximately 30,000 clones, with 85% to 90% seen just once and about 4.2% held by the top ten. Germline CDR1 reads MGHRA; CDR2 reads YSYEKL. The CDR3 consists of 17 residues. Trimming at V came to 4 bases and at J to 4 bases, leaving 14 bases not matched to a gene. The material was peripheral blood, obtained before any cancer treatment. This TCR was sampled from a male donor older than 55 with stage III lung adenocarcinoma. This sequence joins TRBV4-1 and TRBJ2-5, with 8 bases that match TRBD1. Here the CDR3 reads CASSPSELRQGPETQYF. Here the CDR3 DNA reads TGCGCCAGCAGCCCTAGCGAACTAAGACAGGGGCCAGAGACCCAGTACTTC.